This T cell receptor (beta chain) was sequenced during a study of shared clonotypes between healthy human individuals. Deep-level settings were used for running the assay. Sequencing was performed with immunoSEQ multiplex PCR; in TCRdb, only in-frame clones are kept and a portion is missing. The sample shows about 1,900,000 clones, approximately 94% of them seen only once. Worth noting for this clone: Antigen specificity is unknown.

Findings and caveats of the study: Only blood was sampled, and tissue TCR repertoires likely differ from blood ones. Sharing across a handful of donors was seen in 4% to 5.5% of naive CD4 clonotypes.

Terminally differentiated effector memory CD45RA+ cells were left out of the naive CD8 fraction, which was CD45RO-negative and positively selected for CCR7. This CDR3 has 15 residues. Germline V gene sequence: CDR1 SGHRS, CDR2 YFSETQ. The V gene end was trimmed by 0 bases and the J gene end by 9 bases; junction bases not matched to a gene: 9. This TCR was recovered from a young man in good health. The V gene is TRBV5-1, the J gene TRBJ2-4; 7 positions match TRBD2. Sequenced input: naive CD8+ T cells sorted from blood. CDR3 sequence: CASSLEGEGFGIQYF. The CDR3 coding sequence is TGCGCCAGCAGCTTGGAAGGGGAGGGTTTCGGCATTCAGTACTTC.